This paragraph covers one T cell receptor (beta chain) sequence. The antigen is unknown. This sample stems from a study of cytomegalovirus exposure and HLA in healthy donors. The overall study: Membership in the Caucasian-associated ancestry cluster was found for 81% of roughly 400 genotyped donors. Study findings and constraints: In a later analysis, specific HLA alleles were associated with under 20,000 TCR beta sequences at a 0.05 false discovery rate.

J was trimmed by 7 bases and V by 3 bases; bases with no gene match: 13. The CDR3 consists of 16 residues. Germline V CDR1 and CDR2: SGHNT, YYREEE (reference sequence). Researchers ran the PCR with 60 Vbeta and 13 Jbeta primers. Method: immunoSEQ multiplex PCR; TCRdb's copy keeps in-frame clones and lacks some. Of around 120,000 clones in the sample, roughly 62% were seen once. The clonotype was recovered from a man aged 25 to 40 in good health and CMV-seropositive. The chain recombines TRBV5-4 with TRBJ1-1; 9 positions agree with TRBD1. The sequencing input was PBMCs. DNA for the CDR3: TGTGCCAGCAGCTCCGAACCGGGACAGGGCGTCGGTGAAGCTTTCTTT. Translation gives CASSSEPGQGVGEAFF.